These 19 T cell receptor beta chains came from one sample sequenced in a study of control samples from healthy donors and cancer patients. Assay used: immunoSEQ multiplex PCR; TCRdb lists only in-frame clones, some missing. The sample lists around 82,000 clones; more than 70% were seen once. The sequenced sample consisted of blood. These receptors all come from a man in his fifties or sixties in good health.

The chain recombines TRBV12-3 or TRBV12-4 with TRBJ2-5; TRBD1 matches at 9 bases. The CDR3 runs 13 residues. With V trimmed by 8 bases and J by 3 bases, 4 bases remained unmatched. In DNA, the CDR3 is TGTGCCAGCGGGGACAGGGAAAAAGAGACCCAGTACTTC. Amino acid sequence: CASGDREKETQYF.

This sequence joins TRBV12-3 or TRBV12-4 and TRBJ2-3; D is possibly TRBD1 or TRBD2 (5 bases each). CDR3 size: 13 residues. Trimming pared 3 bases from V and 6 bases from J, leaving 10 bases between. CDR3 in DNA: TGTGCCAGCAGTTTCGGGGCAGCGGATACGCAGTATTTT. This sequence encodes CASSFGAADTQYF.

The gene calls are TRBV6-5 and TRBJ1-1; no definite D call. With 8 bases removed from V and 1 base from J, the gap between germline ends came to 17 bases. The CDR3 extends over 15 amino acids. Germline V gene data show CDR1 as MNHEY and CDR2 as SVGAGI. In nucleotides, the CDR3 is TGTGCCAGCTCCCCAGCGGGGTTGGCGAACACTGAAGCTTTCTTT. Protein product: CASSPAGLANTEAFF.

There are a few counts of this clone. The chain joins TRBV14 to TRBJ2-3, with 7 nucleotides matching TRBD1. The J segment lost 5 bases and the V segment lost 1 base, leaving 3 bases of the junction unmatched. The CDR3 spans 14 residues. Germline CDR1 and CDR2: SGHDN and FVKESK. The CDR3 DNA sequence: TGTGCCAGCAGCCAAGGGTACAGGGGAGATACGCAGTATTTT. This encodes CASSQGYRGDTQYF.

The rearrangement joins TRBV2 to TRBJ1-2, with D unclear. This CDR3 spans 13 amino acids. V lost 4 bases to trimming and J lost 2 bases, with 8 bases between them. Per the germline V gene, CDR1 is SNHLY and CDR2 is FYNNEI. CDR3 region: CASSVVVNYGYTF. CDR3 DNA: TGTGCCAGCAGTGTGGTAGTAAACTATGGCTACACCTTC.

The rearrangement joins TRBV5-1 to TRBJ2-5; D perhaps matches TRBD1 (6 bases). CDR1 is SGHRS, CDR2 YFSETQ, per germline. Trimming removed 0 bases from V and 6 bases from J, with 15 bases in between. The CDR3 runs to 15 residues. The CDR3 here is CASSLGQGMAQTQYF. Written as DNA, the CDR3 is TGCGCCAGCAGCTTGGGTCAGGGGATGGCCCAGACCCAGTACTTC.

The chain recombines TRBV12-3 or TRBV12-4 with TRBJ1-3; maybe TRBD1 (5 bases). This CDR3 has 13 amino acids. The ends were cut back, 7 bases at V and 1 base at J, with 8 bases in the middle. The CDR3 is CASIEGSGNTIYF. The DNA for the CDR3 is TGTGCCAGCATCGAGGGGTCTGGAAACACCATATATTTT.

The rearrangement joins TRBV18 to TRBJ1-4; D is unresolved. Deletions cut 2 bases from V and 5 bases from J, with 9 bases between. CDR1 KGHSH and CDR2 LQKENI come from the germline V gene. The CDR3 covers 14 residues. CDR3 region: CASSPAPGNEKLFF. The CDR3 DNA reads TGTGCCAGCTCACCAGCGCCGGGGAATGAAAAACTGTTTTTT.

The rearrangement uses TRBV3-1 (or the pseudogene TRBV3-2) and TRBJ2-5; D is unresolved. The CDR3 covers 11 residues. CDR1 is LGHDT, CDR2 YNNKEL, per germline (reference sequence). Trimming shortened V by 3 bases and J by 5 bases, and 4 bases separated the two germline ends. CDR3 DNA sequence: TGTGCCAGCAGCCATACGGAGACCCAGTACTTC. Translation: CASSHTETQYF.

This sequence joins TRBV12-2 and TRBJ1-6. TRBV12-2 is a recognized pseudogene. The CDR3 sequence is 17 residues long. This CDR3 is CASRHAKTGKHNSPLHF. The CDR3 DNA sequence: TGTGCAAGTCGTCATGCAAAAACGGGAAAACATAATTCACCCCTCCACTTT.

This clone appeared once. The chain joins TRBV10-3 to TRBJ1-1, with D tentatively TRBD1 (6 bases). From germline, CDR1 is ENHRY and CDR2 SYGVKD. The CDR3 consists of 16 residues. Trimming took off 2 bases at V and 4 bases at J, with 17 bases between the two ends. DNA of the CDR3: TGTGCCATCAGTGAGGGTACCTCGGGGGCGGGCACTGAAGCTTTCTTT. This gives the protein CAISEGTSGAGTEAFF.

CDR3 protein: CASSPIPQSSSYEQYF. CDR3 DNA sequence: TGTGCCAGCAGCCCAATCCCACAGTCAAGCTCCTACGAGCAGTACTTC. The rearrangement uses TRBV7-6 and TRBJ2-7; D ambiguous. Germline-derived CDR1 and CDR2 are SGHVS and FNYEAQ. Deletions cut 5 bases from V and 0 bases from J, with 17 bases between. CDR3 size: 16 residues.

The chain couples TRBV7-2 to TRBJ2-1; D not resolved. The V end was cut by 5 bases, the J end by 4 bases, with 9 bases between. There are 13 residues in the CDR3. The germline CDR1 and CDR2 sequences are SGHTA and FQGNSA. In nucleotides, the CDR3 is TGTGCCAGCAGCAGAACGGCTTACAATGAGCAGTTCTTC. Amino acids: CASSRTAYNEQFF.

The chain couples TRBV20-1 to TRBJ2-1; D is unclear. The V end was cut by 3 bases, the J end by 5 bases, with 14 bases between. Germline lookup yields CDR1 DFQATT and CDR2 SNEGSKA (reference sequence). The CDR3 runs 14 residues. The CDR3 protein is CSASYAVTHNEQFF. CDR3 coding DNA: TGCAGTGCTAGTTACGCAGTGACCCACAATGAGCAGTTCTTC.

A word on this clone: This sample includes further DNA sequences coding for the same CDR3. V gene TRBV18 combines with J gene TRBJ2-2, with a weak D call TRBD1 (6 bases). Germline CDR1 reads KGHSH; CDR2 reads LQKENI. The V end lost 3 bases, the J end lost 6 bases, and 8 bases lay between the germline ends. The CDR3 has 13 residues. The CDR3 spells CASSPDRAGELFF. The CDR3 DNA is TGTGCCAGCTCACCGGACAGAGCCGGGGAGCTGTTTTTT.

This sequence joins TRBV28 and TRBJ2-7; D is unresolved. The CDR3 contains 15 residues. The germline V and J ends were trimmed by 5 bases and 2 bases, with 16 bases remaining between them. CDR1 is MDHEN and CDR2 is SYDVKM in the germline V gene. The CDR3 loop reads CASSPLDGATYEQYF. The CDR3 region has the DNA TGTGCCAGCAGTCCGCTGGACGGAGCGACCTACGAGCAGTACTTC. Using reference TRBV28 and TRBJ2-7 for the parts outside the CDR3, the full variable domain is DVKVTQSSRYLVKRTGEKVFLECVQDMDHENMFWYRQDPGLGLRLIYFSYDVKMKEKGDIPEGYSVSREKKERFSLILESASTNQTSMYLCASSPLDGATYEQYFGPGTRLTVT.

This clone has only one observation. The gene calls are TRBV11-2 and TRBJ2-7; D unresolved. V was clipped by 1 base and J by 3 bases, with 13 bases between them. Germline CDR1 reads SGHAT; CDR2 reads FQNNGV. The CDR3 runs 15 residues. Here the CDR3 reads CASSLVGTHGYEQYF. CDR3 nucleotides: TGTGCCAGCAGCTTAGTCGGTACCCACGGCTACGAGCAGTACTTC.

The chain employs TRBV7-2 and TRBJ1-6; weak D call: TRBD1 (5 bases). Trimming pared 3 bases from V and 3 bases from J, leaving 9 bases between. CDR3 size: 15 residues. CDR1 is SGHTA, CDR2 FQGNSA, per germline. CDR3 DNA sequence: TGTGCCAGCAGCTTCCCGGACATCTATAATTCACCCCTCCACTTT. Protein product: CASSFPDIYNSPLHF.

The chain carries TRBV9 and TRBJ2-1; 8 bases are a match to TRBD2. V lost 4 bases to trimming and J lost 2 bases; unmatched junction nucleotides: 2. This CDR3 spans 14 amino acids. CDR1 is SGDLS and CDR2 is YYNGEE in the germline V gene. CDR3 nucleotide sequence: TGTGCCAGCAGCATAGCGGGGCCCTACAATGAGCAGTTCTTC. It is translated as CASSIAGPYNEQFF.